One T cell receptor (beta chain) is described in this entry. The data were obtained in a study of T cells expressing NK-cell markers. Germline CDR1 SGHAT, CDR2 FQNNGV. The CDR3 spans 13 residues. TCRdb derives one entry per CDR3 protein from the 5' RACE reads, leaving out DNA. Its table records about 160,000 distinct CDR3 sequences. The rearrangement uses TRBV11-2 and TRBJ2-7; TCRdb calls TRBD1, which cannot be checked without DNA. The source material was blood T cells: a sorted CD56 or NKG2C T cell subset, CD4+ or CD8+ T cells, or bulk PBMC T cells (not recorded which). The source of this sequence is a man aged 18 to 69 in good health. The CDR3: CASSATGNYEQYF.